The 27 T cell receptor beta chains given below trace back to one sample, sequenced in a study of beta chain features in type 1 diabetes. The authors reverse transcribed all of the isolated RNA, so sequencing captured expressed TCRB transcripts. Only in-frame clones appear in the TCRdb table, and some are missing; sequencing was by immunoSEQ multiplex PCR. The table has more than 300,000 clones, 7.5% to 9% seen once. What was sequenced was central memory CD4+ T cells from blood. The receptors shown here come from a woman between 18 and 30 years old in good health.

J is TRBJ2-2 and V is TRBV9, with a tentative D call TRBD2 (5 bases). The CDR3 totals 14 residues. CDR1 is SGDLS, CDR2 YYNGEE, per germline. V shed 0 bases and J shed 8 bases, with 11 bases lying between them. CDR3 in amino acids: CASSVVSGAGELFF. For the CDR3, the DNA is TGTGCCAGCAGCGTAGTGAGCGGAGCGGGGGAGCTGTTTTTT.

This clone came up many times. The chain joins TRBV5-1 to TRBJ2-3; 9 bases are a match to TRBD2. Germline loops: CDR1 SGHRS, CDR2 YFSETQ. Trimming at V came to 6 bases and at J to 0 bases, leaving 8 bases not matched to a gene. The CDR3 is made up of 16 amino acids. The DNA of the CDR3 is TGCGCCAGCAACAGAATAGCGGGAGTCAGCACAGATACGCAGTATTTT. This sequence encodes CASNRIAGVSTDTQYF. The full variable domain, rest sourced from reference TRBV5-1 and TRBJ2-3, is KAGVTQTPRYLIKTRGQQVTLSCSPISGHRSVSWYQQTPGQGLQFLFEYFSETQRNKGNFPGRFSGRQFSNSRSEMNVSTLELGDSALYLCASNRIAGVSTDTQYFGPGTRLTVL.

This chain connects TRBV18 to TRBJ1-2; tentatively, D is TRBD1 (5 bases). The length of the CDR3 is 12 residues. The germline V and J ends were trimmed by 2 bases and 5 bases, with 6 bases remaining between them. Per the germline V gene, CDR1 is KGHSH and CDR2 is LQKENI. In DNA, the CDR3 is TGTGCCAGCTCACCAAGGGGTTATGGCTACACCTTC. Protein product: CASSPRGYGYTF.

V usage is TRBV6-5 and J usage is TRBJ1-2, with 7 bases aligning to TRBD1. Germline loops: CDR1 MNHEY, CDR2 SVGAGI. The V gene end was trimmed by 5 bases and the J gene end by 4 bases; junction bases not matched to a gene: 1. The length of the CDR3 is 12 residues. CDR3 coding DNA: TGTGCCAGCAGTCGACAGGGCTATGGCTACACCTTC. It is translated as CASSRQGYGYTF.

The gene calls are TRBV19 and TRBJ2-2; D ambiguous. The CDR3 runs 14 residues. Germline-derived CDR1 and CDR2 are LNHDA and SQIVND (reference sequence). The V end lost 3 bases, the J end lost 4 bases, and 9 bases lay between the germline ends. The CDR3 loop is CASSMGRGTGELFF. The CDR3 DNA follows: TGTGCCAGTAGTATGGGTAGAGGCACCGGGGAGCTGTTTTTT.

V gene TRBV6-4 combines with J gene TRBJ1-1; 8 nucleotides line up with TRBD1. CDR3 length equals 13 residues. The germline gives CDR1 MRHNA, CDR2 SNTAGT. J gave up 4 bases and V 6 bases, and 4 bases lay outside the gene matches. The CDR3 nucleotides read TGTGCCAGCAGAGAGACAGGGGCCACTGAAGCTTTCTTT. It yields the protein CASRETGATEAFF.

This clone showed up many times. The chain links TRBV11-2 to TRBJ2-7; 11 bases line up with TRBD2. The CDR3 has 15 amino acids. Per germline, CDR1 SGHAT and CDR2 FQNNGV. Trimming took 5 bases from V and 3 from J; bases not matched to a gene: 6. CDR3 in amino acids: CASSPRLAGFYEQYF. For the CDR3, the DNA is TGTGCCAGCAGCCCGCGACTAGCGGGATTCTACGAGCAGTACTTC.

The chain joins TRBV6-5 to TRBJ2-5; D possibly uses TRBD1 or TRBD2 (5 bases each). The germline CDR1 and CDR2 sequences are MNHEY and SVGAGI. The CDR3 has 14 residues. The V end lost 6 bases, the J end lost 0 bases, and 11 bases lay between the germline ends. The CDR3 sequence is CASRRRDDQETQYF. The CDR3 bases are TGTGCCAGCAGGAGACGGGACGACCAAGAGACCCAGTACTTC.

The chain joins TRBV2 to TRBJ2-1, with 7 bases lining up with TRBD2. Germline trimming cut 6 bases from V and 7 bases from J; bases unmatched to any gene: 18. The CDR3 sequence is 17 residues long. Looked up from germline, CDR1 is SNHLY and CDR2 is FYNNEI. Written as DNA, the CDR3 is TGTGCCAGCAGGACGGGACTTCGGCGGGAGTTTCTTAATGAGCAGTTCTTC. Encoded protein: CASRTGLRREFLNEQFF.

This clone was found a few times. The rearrangement joins TRBV4-2 to TRBJ1-2; a possible D gene is TRBD1 (5 bases). From germline, CDR1 is LGHNA and CDR2 YNFKEQ. V was pared by 4 bases and J by 0 bases, with 9 bases between. This CDR3 spans 14 amino acids. This chain's CDR3 is CASSRDGTNYGYTF. Written as DNA, the CDR3 is TGTGCCAGCAGCCGGGACGGTACTAACTATGGCTACACCTTC.

There are a few counts of this clone. The CDR3 loop is CASSIGTVSYGYTF. CDR3 DNA: TGTGCCAGTAGTATCGGGACAGTCTCATATGGCTACACCTTC. The chain joins TRBV19 to TRBJ1-2; 7 nucleotides agree with TRBD1. Germline lookup yields CDR1 LNHDA and CDR2 SQIVND (reference sequence). The length of the CDR3 is 14 residues. The trim removed 3 bases at V and 5 bases at J, leaving 6 bases unmatched.

This clone has more than one count but fewer than ten. This chain joins TRBV28 and TRBJ1-3; a possible D gene is TRBD1 (5 bases). This CDR3 is 16 amino acids long. V was pared by 6 bases and J by 0 bases, with 15 bases between. The germline gives CDR1 MDHEN, CDR2 SYDVKM. CDR3 region: CASSPQAGRSGNTIYF. In nucleotides, the CDR3 is TGTGCCAGCAGCCCCCAGGCAGGGCGCTCTGGAAACACCATATATTTT.

This clone was seen a few times. The chain joins TRBV18 to TRBJ1-1; D gene ambiguous. Per the germline V gene, CDR1 is KGHSH and CDR2 is LQKENI. This CDR3 is 13 amino acids long. Deletions cut 3 bases from V and 5 bases from J, with 10 bases between. CDR3 in DNA: TGTGCCAGCTCACCGGGTTTAGGTACTGAAGCTTTCTTT. This gives the protein CASSPGLGTEAFF.

This clone occurred a few times. The chain couples TRBV27 to TRBJ2-4; TRBD1 is a possible D gene (6 bases). The CDR3 extends over 11 amino acids. CDR1 is MNHEY, CDR2 SMNVEV, per germline (reference sequence). Trimming cost V 5 bases and J 16 bases, with 15 bases left between them. CDR3 in amino acids: CASSLQGRHYF. The CDR3 DNA reads TGTGCCAGCAGTCTACAGGGTCGTCATTACTTC.

This clone has a count of ten or more. The V call is TRBV18, the J call TRBJ2-1, with D possibly TRBD1 on 5 matching bases. Germline CDR1 KGHSH, CDR2 LQKENI. Trimming stripped 6 bases from V and 5 bases from J, with 32 bases between. CDR3 length equals 20 residues. The CDR3 loop reads CASSTTIGVAGHGRNNEQFF. In nucleotides, the CDR3 is TGTGCCAGCTCCACCACCATTGGTGTGGCAGGACATGGTAGAAACAATGAGCAGTTCTTC. Variable domain in full (rest from reference TRBV18 and TRBJ2-1): NAGVMQNPRHLVRRRGQEARLRCSPMKGHSHVYWYRQLPEEGLKFMVYLQKENIIDESGMPKERFSAEFPKEGPSILRIQQVVRGDSAAYFCASSTTIGVAGHGRNNEQFFGPGTRLTVL.

This chain uses TRBV7-3 with TRBJ2-3, with TRBD2 matching over 12 bases. Trimming at V came to 0 bases and at J to 4 bases, leaving 5 bases not matched to a gene. The germline V gene encodes CDR1 SGHTA and CDR2 FQGTGA. The CDR3 totals 17 residues. CDR3 in amino acids: CASSLTGLAGGADTQYF. CDR3 in DNA: TGTGCCAGCAGCTTAACGGGGCTAGCGGGAGGGGCAGATACGCAGTATTTT.

The gene calls are TRBV11-3 and TRBJ2-5, with a weak D call TRBD2 (6 bases). The CDR3 covers 18 residues. Trimming removed 1 base at V and 0 bases at J, with 18 bases between. CDR1 and CDR2 from the germline V gene are SGHNT and YENEEA. The CDR3: CASSLGGIGGTYQETQYF. Here the CDR3 DNA reads TGTGCCAGCAGCTTAGGCGGGATTGGCGGGACGTACCAAGAGACCCAGTACTTC. The variable domain in full, completed from reference TRBV11-3 and TRBJ2-5, reads EAGVVQSPRYKIIEKKQPVAFWCNPISGHNTLYWYLQNLGQGPELLIRYENEEAVDDSQLPKDRFSAERLKGVDSTLKIQPAELGDSAVYLCASSLGGIGGTYQETQYFGPGTRLLVL.

A few counts support this clone. The chain combines TRBV5-6 with TRBJ2-7; D ambiguous. In germline, CDR1 is SGHDT, CDR2 YYEEEE. The CDR3 sequence is 12 residues long. V was clipped by 1 base and J by 3 bases, with 5 bases between them. CDR3 coding DNA: TGTGCCAGCAGCTTGAAACGCTACGAGCAGTACTTC. Translating gives CASSLKRYEQYF.

This clone has more than one count but fewer than ten. V gene TRBV6-6 combines with J gene TRBJ2-3; perhaps TRBD1 as D (6 bases). CDR3 length equals 14 residues. V was clipped by 7 bases and J by 2 bases, with 13 bases between them. CDR1 is MNHNY and CDR2 is SVGAGI in the germline V gene (reference sequence). This CDR3 is CASNNRVPTDTQYF. In DNA, the CDR3 is TGTGCCAGCAATAACAGGGTCCCCACAGATACGCAGTATTTT.

The J gene is TRBJ1-3, the V gene TRBV13; perhaps TRBD1 as D (6 bases). Germline-derived CDR1 and CDR2 are PRHDT and FYEKMQ (reference sequence). This CDR3 region has 15 residues. The V and J ends lost 4 bases and 1 base respectively, with 11 bases between them. The DNA for the CDR3 is TGTGCCAGCAGCTCGATGACAGGTTCTGGAAACACCATATATTTT. This gives the protein CASSSMTGSGNTIYF.

The V gene is TRBV4-3, the J gene TRBJ1-5; D is unclear. Germline V gene sequence: CDR1 LGHNA, CDR2 YSLEER. The CDR3 is 13 residues long. Trimming stripped 0 bases from V and 5 bases from J, with 5 bases between. The CDR3 protein is CASSQEVDQPQHF. The CDR3 DNA reads TGCGCCAGCAGCCAAGAGGTAGATCAGCCCCAGCATTTT.

The J gene is TRBJ2-3, the V gene TRBV4-3; D remains unclear. Germline values: CDR1 LGHNA, CDR2 YSLEER. The CDR3 extends over 15 amino acids. The germline V and J ends were trimmed by 0 bases and 1 base, with 8 bases remaining between them. This chain's CDR3 is CASSQDSLRTDTQYF. In DNA, the CDR3 is TGCGCCAGCAGCCAAGATTCACTACGCACAGATACGCAGTATTTT.

The chain employs TRBV11-2 and TRBJ2-5, with D possibly being TRBD2 (5 bases). Trimming removed 4 bases from V and 3 bases from J, with 9 bases in between. Germline loops: CDR1 SGHAT, CDR2 FQNNGV. The CDR3 consists of 13 residues. Here the CDR3 DNA reads TGTGCCAGCAGCTCCCCCGGGGAAGAGACCCAGTACTTC. Its translation is CASSSPGEETQYF.

This clone was seen more than once but under ten times. This sequence joins TRBV7-3 and TRBJ2-3; 11 positions agree with TRBD2. J lost 4 bases, V lost 5 bases, and 5 bases had no gene match. CDR1 is SGHTA and CDR2 is FQGTGA in the germline V gene. The CDR3 length is 15 residues. CDR3 sequence reads: CASSPLAGGADTQYF. The DNA for the CDR3 is TGTGCCAGCAGCCCCTTAGCGGGAGGGGCAGATACGCAGTATTTT. The full variable domain, rest sourced from reference TRBV7-3 and TRBJ2-3, is GAGVSQTPSNKVTEKGKYVELRCDPISGHTALYWYRQSLGQGPEFLIYFQGTGAADDSGLPNDRFFAVRPEGSVSTLKIQRTERGDSAVYLCASSPLAGGADTQYFGPGTRLTVL.

This chain links TRBV11-2 with TRBJ2-5, with 8 bases lining up with TRBD1. The tail of the sequence fits TRBJ2-7 better, so the J call may be wrong. In germline, CDR1 is SGHAT, CDR2 FQNNGV. The CDR3 is made up of 14 amino acids. The CDR3 is CASSLAGRGLEQYF. The CDR3 DNA reads TGTGCCAGCAGCTTAGCTGGCAGGGGGCTCGAGCAGTACTTC.

The V and J genes are TRBV5-1 and TRBJ2-7; D is uncertain. Per germline, CDR1 SGHRS and CDR2 YFSETQ. V gave up 1 base and J gave up 1 base, with 9 bases separating them. The CDR3 extends over 14 amino acids. The DNA for the CDR3 is TGCGCCAGCAGCTTGTCGGCCGGATCCTACGAGCAGTACTTC. Its translation is CASSLSAGSYEQYF.

This clone has a handful of counts. The chain uses TRBV6-6 and TRBJ2-2; the D is unclear. Between the trimmed V and J ends, which lost 6 bases and 1 base, there was a span of 12 bases. The CDR3 has 15 amino acids. Germline V gene lookup returns CDR1 MNHNY and CDR2 SVGAGI (reference sequence). Written as DNA, the CDR3 is TGTGCCAGCAGCCGCACGGGCCTGAACACCGGGGAGCTGTTTTTT. Translation gives CASSRTGLNTGELFF.